The 12 T cell receptor beta chains below were found in one sample sequenced in a study of identifying expanded T cells in peripheral blood. Some clones are missing from TCRdb's copy, which holds only in-frame ones; the method was immunoSEQ multiplex PCR. The data hold roughly 90,000 clones, with approximately 85% observed a single time. Sequencing was carried out using blood. The receptors derive from a person aged 18 to 69 in good health.

CDR3 amino acids: CSASLTKGYTF. The CDR3 DNA is TGCAGTGCTAGTCTTACCAAGGGCTACACCTTC. The chain recombines TRBV20-1 with TRBJ1-2; D unresolved. Germline V gives CDR1 DFQATT, CDR2 SNEGSKA (reference sequence). The CDR3 extends over 11 amino acids. V lost 3 bases to trimming and J lost 8 bases, with 10 bases between them.

This clone showed up just once. The DNA for the CDR3 is TGTGCCAGCAGTTACGGGACAGGGGCTGGAAACACCATATATTTT. This gives the protein CASSYGTGAGNTIYF. The chain is built from TRBV6-5 and TRBJ1-3; 10 bases are shared with TRBD1. Germline CDR1 is MNHEY and CDR2 is SVGAGI. The J segment lost 2 bases and the V segment lost 2 bases, leaving 0 bases of the junction unmatched. There are 15 residues in the CDR3.

The J gene is TRBJ2-3, the V gene TRBV4-3; 7 positions match TRBD2. Germline assignment: CDR1 LGHNA and CDR2 YSLEER. The CDR3 has 16 residues. V gave up 4 bases and J gave up 3 bases; unmatched junction bases: 10. CDR3: CASSPGRGRFTDTQYF. The CDR3, as DNA: TGCGCCAGCAGCCCCGGGCGGGGGAGATTTACAGATACGCAGTATTTT.

The rearrangement uses TRBV19 and TRBJ2-2; TRBD1 is a possible D gene (6 bases). The V gene's germline CDR1 is LNHDA and CDR2 SQIVND (reference sequence). Trimming removed 7 bases at V and 5 bases at J, with 11 bases between. This CDR3 is 13 amino acids long. This chain's CDR3 is CASTETGTGELFF. DNA of the CDR3: TGTGCCAGTACCGAAACAGGGACCGGGGAGCTGTTTTTT.

The chain employs TRBV2 and TRBJ2-5; 14 bases are shared with TRBD2. The trim removed 6 bases at V and 2 bases at J, leaving 14 bases unmatched. CDR1 and CDR2 (germline): SNHLY, FYNNEI. The CDR3 is made up of 19 amino acids. The CDR3 DNA follows: TGTGCCAGCAGGTACCCTTCTGGGACTAGCGGGGGACCTCAAGAGACCCAGTACTTC. Translated, it gives CASRYPSGTSGGPQETQYF. The entire variable domain, with the rest obtained from reference TRBV2 and TRBJ2-5, is as follows: EPEVTQTPSHQVTQMGQEVILRCVPISNHLYFYWYRQILGQKVEFLVSFYNNEISEKSEIFDDQFSVERPDGSNFTLKIRSTKLEDSAMYFCASRYPSGTSGGPQETQYFGPGTRLLVL.

This clone was picked up a small number of times. This chain connects TRBV5-1 to TRBJ1-6; 7 bases line up with TRBD1. The ends lost 4 bases at V and 6 bases at J; junction bases unmatched: 10. From germline, CDR1 is SGHRS and CDR2 YFSETQ. The CDR3 length is 16 residues. This CDR3 reads CASSLYDRVSNSPLHF. CDR3 bases: TGCGCCAGCAGCCTCTACGACAGGGTTTCTAATTCACCCCTCCACTTT.

The count of this clone is one. The CDR3 sequence is CASSRRQTSGGSGETQYF. CDR3 in DNA: TGTGCCAGCAGCCGACGCCAGACTAGCGGGGGATCCGGGGAGACCCAGTACTTC. This sequence joins TRBV5-5 and TRBJ2-5; 12 nucleotides match TRBD2. Germline-derived CDR1 and CDR2 are SGHKS and YYEKEE (reference sequence). The CDR3 is 18 residues long. V shed 4 bases and J 5 bases; nucleotides not matched to a gene: 15.

The chain employs TRBV19 and TRBJ1-3, with D possibly matching TRBD1 (5 bases). V shed 3 bases and J shed 2 bases, with 8 bases lying between them. Germline V gene sequence: CDR1 LNHDA, CDR2 SQIVND (reference sequence). The CDR3 covers 14 residues. CDR3 region: CASSMGTAGNTIYF. In DNA, the CDR3 is TGTGCCAGTAGTATGGGGACGGCTGGAAACACCATATATTTT.

This chain connects TRBV5-6 to TRBJ2-5, with D uncertain. Looked up from germline, CDR1 is SGHDT and CDR2 is YYEEEE. Trimming shortened V by 0 bases and J by 5 bases, and 14 bases separated the two germline ends. CDR3 length equals 15 residues. The CDR3 here is CASSLVSWARETQYF. CDR3 sequence (DNA): TGTGCCAGCAGCTTGGTTTCCTGGGCACGGGAGACCCAGTACTTC.

The genes are TRBV27 and TRBJ2-7; D remains unclear. The germline V gene encodes CDR1 MNHEY and CDR2 SMNVEV (reference sequence). V was cut by 1 base and J by 1 base, with 5 bases left in between. The CDR3 has 13 amino acids. The CDR3 DNA is TGTGCCAGCAGTTTATATATTTCCTACGAGCAGTACTTC. Translating it yields CASSLYISYEQYF.

CDR3 in amino acids: CATGGGVGDTQYF. The CDR3 region has the DNA TGTGCCACCGGGGGCGGGGTTGGGGATACGCAGTATTTT. This chain joins TRBV10-3 and TRBJ2-3; D possibly matches TRBD1 or TRBD2 (6 bases each). Deletions cut 10 bases from V and 6 bases from J, with 17 bases between. The CDR3 has 13 residues. The germline V gene encodes CDR1 ENHRY and CDR2 SYGVKD.

The chain carries TRBV6-6 and TRBJ1-1; tentatively, D is TRBD1 (6 bases). The CDR3 has 13 amino acids. Trimming took off 6 bases at V and 9 bases at J, with 17 bases between the two ends. CDR1 MNHNY and CDR2 SVGAGI come from the germline V gene (reference sequence). CDR3: CASSNGQYAKAFF. CDR3 in DNA: TGTGCCAGCAGCAACGGACAGTATGCCAAAGCTTTCTTT.